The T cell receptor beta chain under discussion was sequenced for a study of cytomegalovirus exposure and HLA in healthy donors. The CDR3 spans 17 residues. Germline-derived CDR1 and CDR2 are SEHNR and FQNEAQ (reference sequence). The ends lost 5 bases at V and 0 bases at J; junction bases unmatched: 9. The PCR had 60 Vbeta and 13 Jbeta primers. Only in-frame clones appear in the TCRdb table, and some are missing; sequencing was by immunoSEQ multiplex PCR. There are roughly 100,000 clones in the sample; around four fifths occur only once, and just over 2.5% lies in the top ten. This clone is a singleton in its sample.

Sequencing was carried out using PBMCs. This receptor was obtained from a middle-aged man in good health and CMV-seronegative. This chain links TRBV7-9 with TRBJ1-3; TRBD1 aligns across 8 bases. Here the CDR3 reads CASSPRQGPSSGNTIYF. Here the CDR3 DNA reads TGTGCCAGCAGCCCGAGACAGGGGCCCTCCTCTGGAAACACCATATATTTT.